This T cell receptor (beta chain) emerged from a study of blood T cell repertoires in COVID-19 (TCRdb year 2020). Study-level background: The collaborator samples originated in the United States, Italy and Spain and spanned the acute and convalescent phases of COVID-19. The prospective study material was composed of cDNA or gDNA derived from T cells, B-cell-depleted T cells, or PBMCs. Deeply sampled blood TCRbeta repertoires from subjects exposed to, actively infected with, or recovered from COVID-19 were included in the dataset. A freely available public database, intended as a resource for researchers studying the immune response to SARS-CoV-2, is where the repertoires were released. The samples were drawn from two sources: the first 160 participants of the ongoing ImmuneRACE study, and over 1,000 subjects contributed by 6 global collaborators. The sample metadata nearly always contained a de-identified subject ID, COVID-19 status, age in years and sex. Where available, HLA class I and class II types were taken from metadata supplied by the sample provider and were not determined by assay-based typing.

What the research found in general, with its limitations: The quantity of clinical and demographic metadata differed by source and by participant and was supplied without curation.

Another Seattle source contributed samples from volunteer blood donors who had recovered from COVID-19. Each collaborating institution followed its own protocols to collect whole blood in K2EDTA tubes. Collaborator samples were shipped for TCRbeta analysis as frozen whole blood, isolated PBMCs, or DNA extracted from either sample type. Taken from cysteine to phenylalanine, the CDR3 has 16 residues. Left in the record is the CDR3 DNA by itself, 48 bases read in frame from the first base. Clipping removes 1 base from V and 9 bases from J, with 11 as the unmatched junction base count. CDR1 is given as MRHNA and CDR2 as SNTAGT, both from the germline V gene. With regard to this clone: No antigen is known for it. Base-call qualities are not available, and no considerably larger clone is one nucleotide away.

The immunoSEQ Assay, a bias-controlled multiplex PCR, was used to amplify TCRbeta CDR3 regions from genomic DNA. Per the original workflow: Within the assay, amplification of reference gene primers was used to estimate how many nucleated cells each sample contained. Sequence reads were collapsed and filtered to measure the absolute abundance of every unique TCRbeta CDR3 rearrangement. For each sample, productive Simpson clonality was calculated by taking the square root of Simpson's diversity index across productive rearrangements. As stored in TCRdb, this immuneACCESS dataset retains in-frame rearrangements with V and J assigned. A fraction of the clones does not appear; measured against another copy, unresolved V genes explain less than half of the discrepancy, and the remainder lacks a known reason. The DNA was the basis for D and trimming; V, J and clone size are from that table. Here the sample has about 170,000 clones; about 88% occur a single time. Of the sample, around 2.1% is held by the ten largest clones.

Sequenced sample: peripheral blood. The chain is assembled from TRBV6-4 and TRBJ2-1, with TRBD2 identical over 8 junction bases. The receptor comes from a man in his fifties or sixties who had recovered from COVID-19. The CDR3 has the sequence CASSDWSGSARGEQFF. The DNA reads TGTGCCAGCAGTGACTGGAGCGGGAGCGCTCGCGGTGAGCAGTTCTTC.